The 10 T cell receptor beta chains below all came from one sample that was sequenced in a study of blood T cell repertoires in COVID-19. Clones were sequenced by immunoSEQ multiplex PCR, and TCRdb holds only the in-frame ones, with some missing. The repertoire holds 90,000 or so clones, with approximately 86% as singletons. The sequenced sample consisted of peripheral blood. These receptors all come from a man aged 60-69 years with acute or convalescent COVID-19.

This rearrangement joins TRBV19 to TRBJ1-1, with 8 bases identical to TRBD1. There are 13 residues in the CDR3. Germline lookup yields CDR1 LNHDA and CDR2 SQIVND (reference sequence). Unmatched junction bases numbered 0, after V lost 1 base and J lost 5 bases. As DNA, the CDR3 is TGTGCCAGTAGTATAGGACAGGGGACTGAAGCTTTCTTT. The encoded protein is CASSIGQGTEAFF.

The genes are TRBV6-5 and TRBJ1-5, with D tentatively TRBD1 (6 bases). The CDR3 consists of 14 residues. V was clipped by 6 bases and J by 1 base, with 10 bases between them. Germline V gene lookup returns CDR1 MNHEY and CDR2 SVGAGI. The CDR3 bases are TGTGCCAGCAGATCAGGGGTCAGCAATCAGCCCCAGCATTTT. Translating it yields CASRSGVSNQPQHF.

The chain employs TRBV7-2 and TRBJ2-2; D is undetermined. This CDR3 spans 14 amino acids. The germline V gene has CDR1 SGHTA and CDR2 FQGNSA. V was pared by 1 base and J by 5 bases, with 8 bases between. CDR3 nucleotide sequence: TGTGCCAGCAGCTTAGGTACTTATACCGGGGAGCTGTTTTTT. This gives the protein CASSLGTYTGELFF.

V gene TRBV6-2 or TRBV6-3 combines with J gene TRBJ2-7; D gene uncertain. The CDR3 sequence is 11 residues long. Germline-derived CDR1 and CDR2 are MNHEY and SVGEGT. V gave up 5 bases and J gave up 3 bases, with 5 bases separating them. The CDR3 protein is CASSPLYEQYF. In DNA, the CDR3 is TGTGCCAGCAGTCCCCTCTACGAGCAGTACTTC.

CDR3 residues: CASSGLSAVGEQYF. The CDR3, as DNA: TGCGCCAGCAGTGGGCTCTCGGCGGTTGGCGAGCAGTACTTC. This chain links TRBV10-1 with TRBJ2-7, with D uncertain. Germline values: CDR1 WNHNN, CDR2 SYGVQD (reference sequence). The CDR3 totals 14 residues. Trimming pared 4 bases from V and 6 bases from J, leaving 16 bases between.

The chain links TRBV27 to TRBJ2-3, with 7 bases that match TRBD2. The ends lost 1 base at V and 0 bases at J; junction bases unmatched: 4. The CDR3 loop spans 16 amino acids. Germline assignment: CDR1 MNHEY and CDR2 SMNVEV (reference sequence). The CDR3 region is CASSLFGGVSTDTQYF. CDR3 DNA: TGTGCCAGCAGTTTATTTGGGGGGGTTAGCACAGATACGCAGTATTTT.

The V gene is TRBV27, the J gene TRBJ2-5; 9 positions match TRBD1. Losses at the gene ends were 6 bases for V and 5 bases for J; bases not matched to a gene: 10. Germline V gives CDR1 MNHEY, CDR2 SMNVEV (reference sequence). The CDR3 spans 15 residues. CDR3 residues: CASRTGGARRETQYF. As DNA, the CDR3 is TGTGCCAGCAGAACAGGGGGCGCCCGGCGGGAGACCCAGTACTTC.

The V call is TRBV7-3, the J call TRBJ1-1; 8 bases are shared with TRBD1. The CDR3 loop spans 14 amino acids. V dropped 4 bases and J dropped 4; count of bases not matched to a gene: 5. Per the germline V gene, CDR1 is SGHTA and CDR2 is FQGTGA. The CDR3 nucleotides read TGTGCCAGCAGCTCCTACAGGGGGGCCACTGAAGCTTTCTTT. Encoded protein: CASSSYRGATEAFF.

The sample holds a few counts of this clone. The chain links TRBV30 to TRBJ2-7, with TRBD2 matching over 10 bases. The trim removed 4 bases at V and 9 bases at J, leaving 18 bases unmatched. The CDR3 loop spans 16 amino acids. In germline, CDR1 is GTSNPN, CDR2 SVGIG (reference sequence). The chain's CDR3 is CAWTPSSGLADASQYF. The CDR3 DNA reads as TGTGCCTGGACTCCAAGCTCCGGACTAGCGGACGCATCGCAGTACTTC.

The gene calls are TRBV3-1 (or the pseudogene TRBV3-2) and TRBJ1-2; 9 bases map to TRBD1. The CDR3 is 17 residues long. Unmatched junction bases numbered 17, after V lost 5 bases and J lost 7 bases. The germline V gene has CDR1 LGHDT and CDR2 YNNKEL (reference sequence). The CDR3 region is CASSGQGQGAWWGGYTF. The CDR3 bases are TGTGCCAGCAGCGGACAGGGACAGGGAGCTTGGTGGGGTGGCTACACCTTC.